This entry is about one T cell receptor (beta chain). Mismatch with germline at one junction end may stem from a read error. The data originate from a study of T cells in Graves' hyperthyroidism and ophthalmopathy. Amplification yielded TCR beta CDR3 regions, with RNA transcripts as the source. TCR CDR3 regions were first amplified by RT-PCR with HTBI primers. From the multiplex PCR reads, TCRdb called clonotypes with MiXCR, one entry per CDR3 protein. Of about 570,000 distinct CDR3 sequences in the sample, around 45% were seen once. The CDR3 has 13 residues. Germline loops: CDR1 SGHAT, CDR2 FQNNGV. This sequence joins TRBV11-2 and TRBJ2-7; D not resolved. The receptor was isolated from an adult woman with Graves' disease, either hyperthyroidism or ophthalmopathy (not recorded which). The sample consisted of peripheral blood or thyroid tissue (not recorded which). The CDR3 reads CANSLGPTYEQYF. The CDR3, as DNA: TGTGCCAACAGCTTAGGTCCCACCTACGAGCAGTACTTC.